Below are 32 T cell receptor beta chains sequenced from a single sample in a study of technical replicates of blood from a handful of donors. Assay: immunoSEQ multiplex PCR; the TCRdb copy retains only in-frame clones and omits some. The table records roughly 40,000 clones, about 96% of them present only once. The sample was T cells isolated from PBMCs. Receptor source: a human donor in good health.

The chain couples TRBV5-1 to TRBJ2-3; unclear D gene. CDR1 SGHRS and CDR2 YFSETQ come from the germline V gene. Trimming pared 0 bases from V and 0 bases from J, leaving 5 bases between. This CDR3 has 14 amino acids. The CDR3, as DNA: TGCGCCAGCAGCTTGGACAGTAGCACAGATACGCAGTATTTT. Translated: CASSLDSSTDTQYF.

Comment on this clone: The same CDR3 arises from other DNA sequences in this sample as well. The chain couples TRBV10-3 to TRBJ2-5, with a possible D match to TRBD1 (6 bases). This CDR3 is 13 amino acids long. With 2 bases removed from V and 5 bases from J, the gap between germline ends came to 9 bases. Germline CDR1 ENHRY, CDR2 SYGVKD. DNA for the CDR3: TGTGCCATCAGTGAGGCGAGGGGGGAGACCCAGTACTTC. It encodes CAISEARGETQYF.

This chain connects TRBV30 to TRBJ2-7, with 7 bases aligning to TRBD1. The germline CDR1 and CDR2 sequences are GTSNPN and SVGIG (reference sequence). CDR3 length equals 11 residues. V shed 8 bases and J 0 bases; nucleotides not matched to a gene: 1. The CDR3 spells CAGTDSYEQYF. The CDR3 bases are TGTGCCGGGACAGACTCCTACGAGCAGTACTTC.

The chain joins TRBV2 to TRBJ2-2; tentative D call: TRBD1 (5 bases). The CDR3 has 15 amino acids. The germline CDR1 and CDR2 sequences are SNHLY and FYNNEI. V was trimmed by 4 bases and J by 0 bases, leaving 9 bases between them. The CDR3 here is CASSVSGPNTGELFF. Here the CDR3 DNA reads TGTGCCAGCAGTGTTTCAGGGCCGAACACCGGGGAGCTGTTTTTT.

The chain is built from TRBV5-4 and TRBJ1-2, with a weak D call TRBD1 (6 bases). Germline V gene lookup returns CDR1 SGHNT and CDR2 YYREEE (reference sequence). The CDR3 is made up of 13 amino acids. With 9 bases removed from V and 7 bases from J, the gap between germline ends came to 19 bases. CDR3 sequence (DNA): TGTGCCACTCCGGCACAGGGAATAAGTGGCTACACCTTC. Protein product: CATPAQGISGYTF.

The rearrangement joins TRBV7-2 to TRBJ1-1, with a weak D call TRBD1 (5 bases). CDR3 length equals 13 residues. Trimming took off 6 bases at V and 5 bases at J, with 13 bases between the two ends. CDR1 is SGHTA, CDR2 FQGNSA, per germline. In DNA, the CDR3 is TGTGCCAGCAGGCTTGGGGGGAGGACTGAAGCTTTCTTT. Translation gives CASRLGGRTEAFF.

V usage is TRBV9 and J usage is TRBJ1-1; maybe TRBD1 (5 bases). Germline CDR1 and CDR2: SGDLS and YYNGEE. The CDR3 has 14 amino acids. V lost 3 bases and J lost 3, with 12 bases in between. Here the CDR3 DNA reads TGTGCCAGCAGCGCAGGACACCTTTACACTGAAGCTTTCTTT. Encoded protein: CASSAGHLYTEAFF.

The rearrangement joins TRBV4-2 to TRBJ1-4; no clear D gene. V lost 1 base to trimming and J lost 4 bases, with 13 bases between them. Germline assignment: CDR1 LGHNA and CDR2 YNFKEQ. This CDR3 spans 16 amino acids. CDR3 DNA sequence: TGTGCCAGCAGCCAAGCCGAGGGAACTTTTAATGAAAAACTGTTTTTT. Protein product: CASSQAEGTFNEKLFF.

V usage is TRBV5-6 and J usage is TRBJ1-2; 8 bases align to TRBD1. Germline V gene lookup returns CDR1 SGHDT and CDR2 YYEEEE. This CDR3 is 13 amino acids long. The V and J ends lost 4 bases and 5 bases, in that order; junction bases with no gene match: 4. Written as DNA, the CDR3 is TGTGCCAGCAGCCCCCAGGGGGCTTATGGCTACACCTTC. The encoded protein is CASSPQGAYGYTF.

A single count supports this clone. This chain connects TRBV18 to TRBJ2-1, with TRBD2 matching over 11 bases. Germline CDR1 is KGHSH and CDR2 is LQKENI. Losses at the gene ends were 3 bases for V and 4 bases for J; bases not matched to a gene: 5. The CDR3 is 16 amino acids. CDR3 in DNA: TGTGCCAGCTCACCGCCGGGACTAGCGGAATACAATGAGCAGTTCTTC. Encoded protein: CASSPPGLAEYNEQFF.

The J gene is TRBJ2-7, the V gene TRBV7-2; 11 nucleotides agree with TRBD2. V trimming: 2 bases; J trimming: 4 bases; junction bases outside the gene matches: 7. The CDR3 has 16 amino acids. CDR1 and CDR2 (germline): SGHTA, FQGNSA. CDR3: CASSLTSGSDSYEQYF. The CDR3, as DNA: TGTGCCAGCAGCTTAACTAGCGGGAGTGATAGTTACGAGCAGTACTTC.

This clone showed up just once. The genes are TRBV6-5 and TRBJ1-4, with 8 bases lining up with TRBD1. Trimming cost V 2 bases and J 7 bases; bases outside gene matches: 3. The CDR3 has 14 amino acids. CDR1 is MNHEY and CDR2 is SVGAGI in the germline V gene. The CDR3 reads CASSYNRGGEKLFF. The CDR3 region has the DNA TGTGCCAGCAGTTACAACAGGGGGGGTGAAAAACTGTTTTTT.

J is TRBJ1-3 and V is TRBV30; no clear D gene. Germline values: CDR1 GTSNPN, CDR2 SVGIG (reference sequence). This CDR3 contains 15 residues. V was pared by 8 bases and J by 3 bases, with 20 bases between. CDR3 residues: CALQPGGNRGNTIYF. The CDR3 region has the DNA TGTGCCCTCCAACCTGGAGGAAACCGTGGAAACACCATATATTTT.

The V gene is TRBV2, the J gene TRBJ2-5, with 10 bases fitting TRBD1. With 6 bases clipped from V and 7 bases from J, the junction kept 8 bases outside the gene matches. The CDR3 has 14 residues. From germline, CDR1 is SNHLY and CDR2 FYNNEI. CDR3 protein: CASRGDRGSGTQYF. The CDR3 DNA is TGTGCCAGCAGGGGGGACAGGGGATCCGGGACCCAGTACTTC. The variable domain in full, completed from reference TRBV2 and TRBJ2-5, reads EPEVTQTPSHQVTQMGQEVILRCVPISNHLYFYWYRQILGQKVEFLVSFYNNEISEKSEIFDDQFSVERPDGSNFTLKIRSTKLEDSAMYFCASRGDRGSGTQYFGPGTRLLVL.

The rearrangement uses TRBV6-1 and TRBJ1-2; D may be TRBD1 (6 bases). Trimming stripped 4 bases from V and 4 bases from J, with 16 bases between. Germline V CDR1 and CDR2: MNHNS, SASEGT. The CDR3 extends over 15 amino acids. The CDR3: CASSVNIGTLYGYTF. CDR3 coding DNA: TGTGCCAGCAGTGTTAATATTGGGACACTCTATGGCTACACCTTC.

This clone appeared once. The chain combines TRBV5-1 with TRBJ2-7; 7 positions match TRBD1. V shed 0 bases and J 2 bases; nucleotides not matched to a gene: 5. The length of the CDR3 is 15 residues. Germline CDR1 SGHRS, CDR2 YFSETQ. The CDR3 here is CASSLGGGATYEQYF. The CDR3 coding sequence is TGCGCCAGCAGCTTGGGAGGGGGCGCTACCTACGAGCAGTACTTC.

The chain combines TRBV5-1 with TRBJ2-1; perhaps TRBD1 as D (6 bases). The CDR3 runs to 12 residues. Trimming took 1 base from V and 9 from J, leaving 8 bases between them. Germline V lookup: CDR1 SGHRS, CDR2 YFSETQ. CDR3 loop: CASSLRGSEQFF. The CDR3 bases are TGCGCCAGCAGCTTGAGGGGGAGTGAGCAGTTCTTC.

This clone was seen once. The V and J genes are TRBV20-1 and TRBJ2-7; 10 bases agree with TRBD2. The germline V gene has CDR1 DFQATT and CDR2 SNEGSKA (reference sequence). This CDR3 region has 11 residues. V was clipped by 7 bases and J by 6 bases; unmatched bases: 3. CDR3 region: CSGEREGEQYF. The CDR3 DNA follows: TGCAGTGGCGAGCGGGAGGGCGAGCAGTACTTC.

The J gene is TRBJ1-5, the V gene TRBV4-2, with D hard to call. Trimming shortened V by 1 base and J by 2 bases, and 12 bases separated the two germline ends. The germline V gene has CDR1 LGHNA and CDR2 YNFKEQ. The CDR3 has 16 residues. CDR3 amino acids: CASSQGLGTGNQPQHF. CDR3 DNA: TGTGCCAGCAGCCAAGGTTTAGGTACAGGCAATCAGCCCCAGCATTTT.

This chain joins TRBV7-9 and TRBJ2-7, with TRBD1 matching 9 bases. The CDR3 totals 15 residues. J was trimmed by 5 bases and V by 2 bases; bases with no gene match: 7. Per the germline V gene, CDR1 is SEHNR and CDR2 is FQNEAQ (reference sequence). The CDR3 DNA follows: TGTGCCAGCAGCTTACCGGACAGGGGTATCGACGAGCAGTACTTC. Its protein is CASSLPDRGIDEQYF.

The V gene is TRBV10-3, the J gene TRBJ2-7; D is ambiguous. The V gene's germline CDR1 is ENHRY and CDR2 SYGVKD. The V gene lost 8 bases and the J gene lost 3 bases, with 11 bases spanning the gap. The CDR3 contains 12 residues. CDR3 region: CAISTDLYEQYF. The CDR3 nucleotides are TGTGCCATCTCTACAGACCTCTACGAGCAGTACTTC.

The V and J genes are TRBV30 and TRBJ2-7; maybe TRBD2 (7 bases). Per the germline V gene, CDR1 is GTSNPN and CDR2 is SVGIG (reference sequence). This CDR3 spans 13 amino acids. V shed 3 bases and J shed 1 base, with 10 bases lying between them. The CDR3 sequence: CAWRGGRSYEQYF. CDR3 nucleotide sequence: TGTGCCTGGAGGGGGGGGCGGTCCTACGAGCAGTACTTC.

The chain joins TRBV5-1 to TRBJ2-2; 8 bases map to TRBD1. Trimming removed 1 base from V and 5 bases from J; junction bases left unmatched: 4. This CDR3 is built from 15 residues. The germline gives CDR1 SGHRS, CDR2 YFSETQ. The CDR3 nucleotides read TGCGCCAGCAGCTTGACCGGGACAGGTACCGGGGAGCTGTTTTTT. Translation: CASSLTGTGTGELFF. The full variable domain, rest sourced from reference TRBV5-1 and TRBJ2-2, is KAGVTQTPRYLIKTRGQQVTLSCSPISGHRSVSWYQQTPGQGLQFLFEYFSETQRNKGNFPGRFSGRQFSNSRSEMNVSTLELGDSALYLCASSLTGTGTGELFFGEGSRLTVL.

The CDR3 region is CASSLRKRADTQYF. In DNA, the CDR3 is TGCGCCAGCAGCTTGCGGAAGCGGGCAGATACGCAGTATTTT. The chain couples TRBV5-1 to TRBJ2-3; possibly TRBD2 for D (6 bases). The V gene lost 1 base and the J gene lost 4 bases, with 10 bases spanning the gap. Germline values: CDR1 SGHRS, CDR2 YFSETQ. The CDR3 runs 14 residues.

Notes on this clone: An end of the junction does not agree with germline; a read error may underlie this. The V call is TRBV29-1, the J call TRBJ2-7; TRBD1 matches 7 bases. Germline CDR1 SQVTM, CDR2 ANQGSEA. The CDR3 contains 11 residues. In DNA form, the CDR3 reads TGCAGCGTTGAAGAGGGCAGGGGGTTAGGCTTC. Its protein product is CSVEEGRGLGF.

The chain links TRBV6-5 to TRBJ2-2, with 9 bases lining up with TRBD1. V trimming: 6 bases; J trimming: 5 bases; junction bases outside the gene matches: 7. The CDR3 is 15 amino acids. From germline, CDR1 is MNHEY and CDR2 SVGAGI. The CDR3 loop reads CASSRGQGWTGELFF. For the CDR3, the DNA is TGTGCCAGCAGCCGAGGACAGGGGTGGACCGGGGAGCTGTTTTTT.

J is TRBJ2-1 and V is TRBV4-3; 7 nucleotides align to TRBD2. V shed 4 bases, J shed 7 bases, and the junction held 16 bases outside the gene matches. The CDR3 runs to 17 residues. CDR1 and CDR2 (germline): LGHNA, YSLEER. The CDR3 region is CASSPAWVREIGNEQFF. CDR3 DNA sequence: TGCGCCAGCAGCCCTGCCTGGGTGCGGGAGATTGGGAATGAGCAGTTCTTC.

The rearrangement uses TRBV5-1 and TRBJ2-1; tentatively, D is TRBD2 (6 bases). The CDR3 covers 14 residues. V lost 5 bases and J lost 6, with 15 bases in between. Germline V CDR1 and CDR2: SGHRS, YFSETQ. DNA of the CDR3: TGCGCCAGCAGAGACGCCGGGAGCATCAATGAGCAGTTCTTC. It encodes CASRDAGSINEQFF.

The chain combines TRBV6-5 with TRBJ1-5, with no clear D. The germline V gene has CDR1 MNHEY and CDR2 SVGAGI. Between the trimmed V and J ends, which lost 6 bases and 10 bases, there was a span of 22 bases. This CDR3 spans 15 amino acids. The CDR3 nucleotides read TGTGCCAGCAGCGCTGGGCGGACGGGAAGAACACCCCAGCATTTT. This translates into CASSAGRTGRTPQHF.

This chain links TRBV10-3 with TRBJ2-7; TRBD2 might be the D (5 bases). Germline assignment: CDR1 ENHRY and CDR2 SYGVKD. The length of the CDR3 is 14 residues. V shed 3 bases and J shed 6 bases, with 15 bases lying between them. The CDR3 region has the DNA TGTGCCATCAGTGAATCAGCCCGAGGGATCGAGCAGTACTTC. It yields the protein CAISESARGIEQYF.

The CDR3 region has the DNA TGTGCCTGGAGTATGGGGCATGGCTACACCTTC. Translated: CAWSMGHGYTF. V and J are TRBV30 and TRBJ1-2; D might be TRBD1 (5 bases). The CDR3 sequence is 11 residues long. V lost 2 bases and J 6 bases, leaving 7 bases between the germline ends. Germline values: CDR1 GTSNPN, CDR2 SVGIG (reference sequence).

A note on this clone: Germline is not matched at one junction end, which may reflect a read error. The chain combines TRBV7-7 with TRBJ2-1, with 9 bases identical to TRBD2. The CDR3 is made up of 19 amino acids. CDR1 and CDR2 (germline): SSHAT, FNYEAQ (reference sequence). CDR3 DNA sequence: TGTGCTAGCAGCTTAGAAGTAGCGGGGGTCACGGGGTTTTACAATGAGCAGTTCTTC. Its protein is CASSLEVAGVTGFYNEQFF.